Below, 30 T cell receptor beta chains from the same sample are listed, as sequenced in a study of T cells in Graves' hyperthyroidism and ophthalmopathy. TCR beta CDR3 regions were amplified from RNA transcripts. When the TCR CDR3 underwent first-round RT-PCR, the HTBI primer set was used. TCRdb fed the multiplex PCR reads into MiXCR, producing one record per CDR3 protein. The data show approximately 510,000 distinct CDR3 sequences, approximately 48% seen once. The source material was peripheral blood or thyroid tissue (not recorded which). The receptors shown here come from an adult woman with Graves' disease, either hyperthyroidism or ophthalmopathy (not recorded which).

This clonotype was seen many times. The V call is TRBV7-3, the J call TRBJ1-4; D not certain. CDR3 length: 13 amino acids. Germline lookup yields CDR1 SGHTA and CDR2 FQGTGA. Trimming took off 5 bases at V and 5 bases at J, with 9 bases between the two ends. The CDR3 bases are TGTGCCAGCAGCCGCGGAGCGAATGAAAAACTGTTTTTT. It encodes CASSRGANEKLFF.

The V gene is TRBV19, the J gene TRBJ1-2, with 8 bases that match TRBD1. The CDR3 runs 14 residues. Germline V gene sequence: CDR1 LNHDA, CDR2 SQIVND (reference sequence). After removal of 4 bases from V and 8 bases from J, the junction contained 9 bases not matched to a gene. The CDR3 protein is CASSSAGGADGYTF. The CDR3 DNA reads TGTGCCAGTAGTAGTGCAGGGGGCGCGGACGGCTACACCTTC.

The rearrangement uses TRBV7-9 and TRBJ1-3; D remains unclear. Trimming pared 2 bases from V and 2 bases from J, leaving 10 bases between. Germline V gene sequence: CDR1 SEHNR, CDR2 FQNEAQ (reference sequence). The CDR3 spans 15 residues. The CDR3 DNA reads TGTGCCAGCAGCTTACGGTCTGTTCCTGGAAACACCATATATTTT. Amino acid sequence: CASSLRSVPGNTIYF.

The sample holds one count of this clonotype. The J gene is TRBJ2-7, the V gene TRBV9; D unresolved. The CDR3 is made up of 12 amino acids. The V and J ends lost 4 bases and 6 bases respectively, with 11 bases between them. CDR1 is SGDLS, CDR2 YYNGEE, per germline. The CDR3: CASSPSVFEQYF. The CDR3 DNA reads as TGTGCCAGCAGCCCAAGTGTATTCGAGCAGTACTTC.

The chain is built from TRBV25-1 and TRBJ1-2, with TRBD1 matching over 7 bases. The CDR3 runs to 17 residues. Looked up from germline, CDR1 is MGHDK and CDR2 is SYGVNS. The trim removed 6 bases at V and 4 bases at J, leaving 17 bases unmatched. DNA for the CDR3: TGTGCCAGCAGCCAAAAAGGGAGGGAGGGGGCAGGCTATGGCTACACCTTC. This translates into CASSQKGREGAGYGYTF.

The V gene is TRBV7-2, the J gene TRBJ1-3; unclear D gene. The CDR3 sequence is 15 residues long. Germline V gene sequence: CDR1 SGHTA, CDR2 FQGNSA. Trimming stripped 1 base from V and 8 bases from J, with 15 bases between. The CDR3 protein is CASSLVPGGGDTIYF. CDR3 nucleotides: TGTGCCAGCAGCTTAGTCCCGGGTGGCGGTGACACCATATATTTT. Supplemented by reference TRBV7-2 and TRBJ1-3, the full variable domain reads GAGVSQSPSNKVTEKGKDVELRCDPISGHTALYWYRQSLGQGLEFLIYFQGNSAPDKSGLPSDRFSAERTGGSVSTLTIQRTQQEDSAVYLCASSLVPGGGDTIYFGEGSWLTVV.

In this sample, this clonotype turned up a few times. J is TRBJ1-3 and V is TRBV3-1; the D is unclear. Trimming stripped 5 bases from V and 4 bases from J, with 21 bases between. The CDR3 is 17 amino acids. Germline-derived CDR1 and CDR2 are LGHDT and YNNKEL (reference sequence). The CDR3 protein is CASSSISLGLSGNTIYF. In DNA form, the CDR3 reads TGTGCCAGCAGCTCAATATCGTTGGGGTTATCCGGAAACACCATATATTTT.

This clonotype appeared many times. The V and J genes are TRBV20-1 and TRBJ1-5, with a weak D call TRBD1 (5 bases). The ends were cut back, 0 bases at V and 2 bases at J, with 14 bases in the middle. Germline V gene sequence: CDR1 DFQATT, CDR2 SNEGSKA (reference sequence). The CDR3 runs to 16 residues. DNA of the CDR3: TGCAGTGCTAGAGACTTCCAGGGCCGTGGCAATCAGCCCCAGCATTTT. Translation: CSARDFQGRGNQPQHF.

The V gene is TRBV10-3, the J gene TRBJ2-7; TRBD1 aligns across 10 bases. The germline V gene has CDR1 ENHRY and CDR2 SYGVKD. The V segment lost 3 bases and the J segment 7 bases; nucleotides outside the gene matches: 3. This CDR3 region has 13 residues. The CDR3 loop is CAISEGTGVEQYF. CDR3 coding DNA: TGTGCCATCAGTGAAGGGACAGGGGTTGAGCAGTACTTC.

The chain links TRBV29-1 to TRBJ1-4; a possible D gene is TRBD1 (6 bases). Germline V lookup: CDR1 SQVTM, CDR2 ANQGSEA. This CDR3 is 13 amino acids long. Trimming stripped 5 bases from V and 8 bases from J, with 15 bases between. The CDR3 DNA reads TGCAGCGTTTATGACAGGACGATGGAAAAACTGTTTTTT. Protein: CSVYDRTMEKLFF.

CDR3 region: CASSYQLAGDLETQYF. For the CDR3, the DNA is TGTGCCAGCAGTTACCAGCTAGCGGGAGATCTAGAGACCCAGTACTTC. V usage is TRBV6-5 and J usage is TRBJ2-5; 10 nucleotides agree with TRBD2. Looked up from germline, CDR1 is MNHEY and CDR2 is SVGAGI. After removal of 2 bases from V and 4 bases from J, the junction contained 7 bases not matched to a gene. The CDR3 contains 16 residues.

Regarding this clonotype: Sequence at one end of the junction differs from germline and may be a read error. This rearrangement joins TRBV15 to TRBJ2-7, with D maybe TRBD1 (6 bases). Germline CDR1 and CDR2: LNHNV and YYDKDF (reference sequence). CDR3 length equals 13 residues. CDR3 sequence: CATSRGVTGRLVF. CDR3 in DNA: TGTGCCACCAGCAGAGGAGTAACAGGGAGATTGGTTTTC. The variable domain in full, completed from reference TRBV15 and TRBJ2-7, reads DAMVIQNPRYQVTQFGKPVTLSCSQTLNHNVMYWYQQKSSQAPKLLFHYYDKDFNNEADTPDNFQSRRPNTSFCFLDIRSPGLGDTAMYLCATSRGVTGRLVFGPGTRLTVT.

The CDR3 DNA sequence: TGTGCCAGCAGCGTAGGTGTAGTATCGATCTACGAGCAGTACTTC. Translated, it gives CASSVGVVSIYEQYF. This chain joins TRBV9 and TRBJ2-7; unclear D gene. Germline V gene lookup returns CDR1 SGDLS and CDR2 YYNGEE. This CDR3 has 15 amino acids. Trimming removed 0 bases at V and 3 bases at J, with 13 bases between. Full variable domain (rest looked up from reference TRBV9 and TRBJ2-7): DSGVTQTPKHLITATGQRVTLRCSPRSGDLSVYWYQQSLDQGLQFLIQYYNGEERAKGNILERFSAQQFPDLHSELNLSSLELGDSALYFCASSVGVVSIYEQYFGPGTRLTVT.

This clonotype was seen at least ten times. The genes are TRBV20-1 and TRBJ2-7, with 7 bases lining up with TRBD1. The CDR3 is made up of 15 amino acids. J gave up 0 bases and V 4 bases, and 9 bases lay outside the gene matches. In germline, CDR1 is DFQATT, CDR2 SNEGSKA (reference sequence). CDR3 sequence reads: CSANGEGAGSYEQYF. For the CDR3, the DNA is TGCAGTGCTAATGGTGAGGGGGCGGGCTCCTACGAGCAGTACTTC.

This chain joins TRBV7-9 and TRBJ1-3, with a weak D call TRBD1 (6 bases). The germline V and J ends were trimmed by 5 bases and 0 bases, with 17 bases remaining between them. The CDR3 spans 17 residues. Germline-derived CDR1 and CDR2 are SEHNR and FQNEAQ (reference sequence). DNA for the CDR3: TGTGCCAGCAGCCCCCGAGAGGGACAATTCTCTGGAAACACCATATATTTT. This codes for CASSPREGQFSGNTIYF.

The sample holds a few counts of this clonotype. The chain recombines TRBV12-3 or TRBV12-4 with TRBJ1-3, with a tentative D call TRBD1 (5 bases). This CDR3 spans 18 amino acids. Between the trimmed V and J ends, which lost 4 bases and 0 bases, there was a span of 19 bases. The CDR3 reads CASSSRPGARLSGNTIYF. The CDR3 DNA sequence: TGTGCCAGCAGTTCACGGCCCGGGGCCCGACTCTCTGGAAACACCATATATTTT.

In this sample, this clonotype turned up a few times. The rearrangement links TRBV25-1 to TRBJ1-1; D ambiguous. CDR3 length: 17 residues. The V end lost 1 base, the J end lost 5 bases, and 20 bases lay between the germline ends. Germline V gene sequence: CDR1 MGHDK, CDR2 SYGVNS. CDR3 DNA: TGTGCCAGCAGTGAATTTAGCACGGACTCCTGGAGAACTGAAGCTTTCTTT. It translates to CASSEFSTDSWRTEAFF. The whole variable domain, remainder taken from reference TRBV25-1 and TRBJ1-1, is EADIYQTPRYLVIGTGKKITLECSQTMGHDKMYWYQQDPGMELHLIHYSYGVNSTEKGDLSSESTVSRIRTEHFPLTLESARPSHTSQYLCASSEFSTDSWRTEAFFGQGTRLTVV.

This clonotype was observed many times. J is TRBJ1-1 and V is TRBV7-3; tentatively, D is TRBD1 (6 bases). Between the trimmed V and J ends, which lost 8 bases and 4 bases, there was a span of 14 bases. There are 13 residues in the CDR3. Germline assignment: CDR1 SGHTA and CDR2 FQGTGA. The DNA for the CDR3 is TGTGCCAGCTCAGGGGAAGGGGGCACTGAAGCTTTCTTT. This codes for CASSGEGGTEAFF.

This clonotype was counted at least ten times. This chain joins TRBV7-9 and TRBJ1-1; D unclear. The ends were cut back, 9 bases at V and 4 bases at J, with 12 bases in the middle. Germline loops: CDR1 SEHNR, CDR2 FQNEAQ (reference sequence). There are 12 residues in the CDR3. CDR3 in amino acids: CASSFGRTEAFF. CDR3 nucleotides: TGTGCCAGTAGTTTTGGGCGCACTGAAGCTTTCTTT. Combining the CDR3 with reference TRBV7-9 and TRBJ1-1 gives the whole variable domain DTGVSQNPRHKITKRGQNVTFRCDPISEHNRLYWYRQTLGQGPEFLTYFQNEAQLEKSRLLSDRFSAERPKGSFSTLEIQRTEQGDSAMYLCASSFGRTEAFFGQGTRLTVV.

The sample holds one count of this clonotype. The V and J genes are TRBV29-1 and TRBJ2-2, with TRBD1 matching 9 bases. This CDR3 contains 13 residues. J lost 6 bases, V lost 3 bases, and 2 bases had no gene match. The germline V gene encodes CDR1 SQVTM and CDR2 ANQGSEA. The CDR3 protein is CSVEGQGSGELFF. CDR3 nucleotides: TGCAGCGTTGAGGGACAGGGATCCGGGGAGCTGTTTTTT.

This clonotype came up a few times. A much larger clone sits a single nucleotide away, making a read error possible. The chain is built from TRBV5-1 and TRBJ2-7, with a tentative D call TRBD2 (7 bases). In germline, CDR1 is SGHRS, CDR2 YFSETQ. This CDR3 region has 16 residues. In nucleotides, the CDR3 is TGCGCCAACAGCTTGGTGGGGGGGGCCAGCTCCTACGAGCAGTACTTC. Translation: CANSLVGGASSYEQYF. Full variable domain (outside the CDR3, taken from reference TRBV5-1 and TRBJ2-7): KAGVTQTPRYLIKTRGQQVTLSCSPISGHRSVSWYQQTPGQGLQFLFEYFSETQRNKGNFPGRFSGRQFSNSRSEMNVSTLELGDSALYLCANSLVGGASSYEQYFGPGTRLTVT.

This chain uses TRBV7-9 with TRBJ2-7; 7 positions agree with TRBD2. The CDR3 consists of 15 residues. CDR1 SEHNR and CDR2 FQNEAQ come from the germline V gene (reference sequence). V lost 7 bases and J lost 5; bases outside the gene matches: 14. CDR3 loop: CASTERAGRGHEQYF. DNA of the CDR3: TGTGCCAGCACCGAAAGGGCGGGGAGGGGACACGAGCAGTACTTC.

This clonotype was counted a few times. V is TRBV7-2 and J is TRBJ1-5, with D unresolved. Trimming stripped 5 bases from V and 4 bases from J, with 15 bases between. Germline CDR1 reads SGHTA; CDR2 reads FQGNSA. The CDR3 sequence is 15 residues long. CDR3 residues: CASSPTPVTNQPQHF. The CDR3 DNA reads TGTGCCAGCAGCCCGACACCGGTAACGAATCAGCCCCAGCATTTT.

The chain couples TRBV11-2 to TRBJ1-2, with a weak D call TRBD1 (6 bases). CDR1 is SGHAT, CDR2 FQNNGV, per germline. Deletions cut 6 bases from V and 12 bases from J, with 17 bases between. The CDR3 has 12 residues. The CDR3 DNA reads TGTGCCAGCAGTTCAGGGGTAACTGGAAACACCTTC. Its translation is CASSSGVTGNTF.

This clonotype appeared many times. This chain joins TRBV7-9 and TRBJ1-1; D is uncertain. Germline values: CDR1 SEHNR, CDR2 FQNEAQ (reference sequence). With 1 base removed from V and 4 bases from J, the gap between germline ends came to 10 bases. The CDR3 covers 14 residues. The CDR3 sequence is CASSLESLATEAFF. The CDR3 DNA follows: TGTGCCAGCAGCTTAGAGAGCCTCGCCACTGAAGCTTTCTTT.

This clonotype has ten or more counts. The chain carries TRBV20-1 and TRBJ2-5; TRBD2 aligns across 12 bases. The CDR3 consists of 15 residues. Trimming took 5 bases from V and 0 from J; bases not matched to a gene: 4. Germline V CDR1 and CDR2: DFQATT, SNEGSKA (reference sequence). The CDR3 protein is CSARGTSGHQETQYF. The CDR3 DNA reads TGCAGTGCTCGAGGGACTAGCGGGCACCAAGAGACCCAGTACTTC.

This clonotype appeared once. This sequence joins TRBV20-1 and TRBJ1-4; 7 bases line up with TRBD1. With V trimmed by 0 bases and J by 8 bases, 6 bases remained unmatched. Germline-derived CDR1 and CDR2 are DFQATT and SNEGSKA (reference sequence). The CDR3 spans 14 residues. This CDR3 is CSARELGGKEKLFF. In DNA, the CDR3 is TGCAGTGCTAGAGAGTTAGGGGGCAAGGAAAAACTGTTTTTT.

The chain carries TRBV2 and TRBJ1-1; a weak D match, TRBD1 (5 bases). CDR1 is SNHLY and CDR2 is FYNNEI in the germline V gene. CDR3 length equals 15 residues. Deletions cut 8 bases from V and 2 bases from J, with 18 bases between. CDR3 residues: CASLPSGIKNTEAFF. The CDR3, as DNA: TGTGCCAGCCTACCCTCAGGGATAAAAAACACTGAAGCTTTCTTT.

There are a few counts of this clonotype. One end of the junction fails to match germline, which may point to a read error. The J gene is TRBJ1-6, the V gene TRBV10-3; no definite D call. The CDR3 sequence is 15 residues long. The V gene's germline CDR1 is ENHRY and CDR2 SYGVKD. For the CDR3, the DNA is TGTGCCAGCAGTTTCTGGAGCTCCTATAATTCACCCCTCCACTTT. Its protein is CASSFWSSYNSPLHF.

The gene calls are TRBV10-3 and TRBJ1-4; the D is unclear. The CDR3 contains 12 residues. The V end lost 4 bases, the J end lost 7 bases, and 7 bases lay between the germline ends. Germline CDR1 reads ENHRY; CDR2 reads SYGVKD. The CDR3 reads CAISGTSEKLFF. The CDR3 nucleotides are TGTGCCATCAGTGGGACTTCTGAAAAACTGTTTTTT.